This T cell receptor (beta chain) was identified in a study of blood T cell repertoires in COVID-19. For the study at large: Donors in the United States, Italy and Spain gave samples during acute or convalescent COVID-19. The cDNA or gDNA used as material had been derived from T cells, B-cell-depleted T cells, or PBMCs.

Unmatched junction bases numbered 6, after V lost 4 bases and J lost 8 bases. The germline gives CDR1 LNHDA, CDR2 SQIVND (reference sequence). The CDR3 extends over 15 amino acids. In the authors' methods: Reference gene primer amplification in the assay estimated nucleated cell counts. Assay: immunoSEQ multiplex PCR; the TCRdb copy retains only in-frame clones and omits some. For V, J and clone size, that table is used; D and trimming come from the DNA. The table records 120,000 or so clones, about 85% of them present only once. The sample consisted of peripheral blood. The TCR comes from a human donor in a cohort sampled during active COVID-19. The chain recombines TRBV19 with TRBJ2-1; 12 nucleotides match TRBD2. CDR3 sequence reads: CASSTTSGRMDEQFF. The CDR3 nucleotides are TGTGCCAGTAGTACGACTAGCGGGAGAATGGATGAGCAGTTCTTC.